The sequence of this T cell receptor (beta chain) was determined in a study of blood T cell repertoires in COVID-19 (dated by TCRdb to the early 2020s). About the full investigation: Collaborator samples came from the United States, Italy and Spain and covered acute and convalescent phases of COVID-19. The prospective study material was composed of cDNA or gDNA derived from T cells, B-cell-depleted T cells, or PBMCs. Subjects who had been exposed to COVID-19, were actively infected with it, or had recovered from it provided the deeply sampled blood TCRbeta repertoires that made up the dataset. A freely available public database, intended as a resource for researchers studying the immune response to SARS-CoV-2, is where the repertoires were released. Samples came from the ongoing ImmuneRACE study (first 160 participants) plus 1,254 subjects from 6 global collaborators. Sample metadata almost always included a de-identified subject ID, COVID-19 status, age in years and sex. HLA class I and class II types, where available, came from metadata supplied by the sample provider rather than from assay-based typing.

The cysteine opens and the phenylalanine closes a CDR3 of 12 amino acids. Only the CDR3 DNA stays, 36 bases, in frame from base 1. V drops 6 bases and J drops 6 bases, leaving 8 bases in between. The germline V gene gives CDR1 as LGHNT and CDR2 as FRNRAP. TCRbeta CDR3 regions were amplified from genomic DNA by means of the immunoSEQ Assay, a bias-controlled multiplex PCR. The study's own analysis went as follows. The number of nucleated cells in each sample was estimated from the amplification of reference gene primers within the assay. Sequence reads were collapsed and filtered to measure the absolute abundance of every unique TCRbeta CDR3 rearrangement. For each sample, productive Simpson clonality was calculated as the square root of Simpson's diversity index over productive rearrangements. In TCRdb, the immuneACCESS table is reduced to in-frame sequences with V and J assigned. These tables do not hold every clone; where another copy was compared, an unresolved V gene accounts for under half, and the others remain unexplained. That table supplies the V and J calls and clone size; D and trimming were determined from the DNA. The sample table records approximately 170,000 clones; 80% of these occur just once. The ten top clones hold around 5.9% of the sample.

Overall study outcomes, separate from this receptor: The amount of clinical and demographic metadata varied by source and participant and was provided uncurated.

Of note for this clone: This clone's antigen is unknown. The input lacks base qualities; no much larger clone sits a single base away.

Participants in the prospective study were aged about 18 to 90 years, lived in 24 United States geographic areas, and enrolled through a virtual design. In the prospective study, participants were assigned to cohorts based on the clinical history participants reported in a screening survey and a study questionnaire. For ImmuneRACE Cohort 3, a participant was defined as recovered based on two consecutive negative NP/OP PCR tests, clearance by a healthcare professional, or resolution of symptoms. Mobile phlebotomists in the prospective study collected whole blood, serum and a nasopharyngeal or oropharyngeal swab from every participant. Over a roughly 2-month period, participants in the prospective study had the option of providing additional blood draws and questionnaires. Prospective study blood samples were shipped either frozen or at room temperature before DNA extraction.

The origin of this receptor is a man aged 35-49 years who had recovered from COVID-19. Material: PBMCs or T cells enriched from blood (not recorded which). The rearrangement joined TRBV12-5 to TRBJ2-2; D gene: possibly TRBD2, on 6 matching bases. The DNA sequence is TGTGCTAGTGGCGGGGACTCCGGGGAGCTGTTTTTT. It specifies CASGGDSGELFF.